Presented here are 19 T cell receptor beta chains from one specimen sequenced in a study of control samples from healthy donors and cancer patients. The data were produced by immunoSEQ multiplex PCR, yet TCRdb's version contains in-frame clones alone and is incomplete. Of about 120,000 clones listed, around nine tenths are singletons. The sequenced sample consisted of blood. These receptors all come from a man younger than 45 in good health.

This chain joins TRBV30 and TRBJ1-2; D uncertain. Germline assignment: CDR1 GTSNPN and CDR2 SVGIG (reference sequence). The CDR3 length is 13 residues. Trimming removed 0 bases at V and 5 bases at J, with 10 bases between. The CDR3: CAWSVKREYGYTF. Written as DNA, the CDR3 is TGTGCCTGGAGTGTAAAGAGGGAATATGGCTACACCTTC.

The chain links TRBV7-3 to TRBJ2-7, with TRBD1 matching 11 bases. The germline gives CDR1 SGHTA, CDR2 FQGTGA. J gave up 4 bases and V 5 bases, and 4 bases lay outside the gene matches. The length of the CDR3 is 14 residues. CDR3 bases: TGTGCCAGCAGCCCCGGGACAGGGGGGTACGAGCAGTACTTC. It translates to CASSPGTGGYEQYF.

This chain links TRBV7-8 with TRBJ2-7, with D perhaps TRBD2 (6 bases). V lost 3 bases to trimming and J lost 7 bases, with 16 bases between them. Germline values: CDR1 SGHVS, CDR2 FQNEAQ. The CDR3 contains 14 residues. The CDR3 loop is CASSFGGSLAEQYV. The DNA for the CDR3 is TGTGCCAGCAGCTTTGGAGGGTCCTTGGCTGAGCAGTACGTC.

The CDR3 spells CASSPAGGSEAFF. CDR3 in DNA: TGTGCCAGCAGCCCCGCCGGAGGGTCTGAAGCTTTCTTT. The chain is built from TRBV3-1 (or the pseudogene TRBV3-2) and TRBJ1-1; D not certain. Germline assignment: CDR1 LGHDT and CDR2 YNNKEL (reference sequence). The V and J ends lost 4 bases and 6 bases respectively, with 12 bases between them. CDR3 size: 13 residues.

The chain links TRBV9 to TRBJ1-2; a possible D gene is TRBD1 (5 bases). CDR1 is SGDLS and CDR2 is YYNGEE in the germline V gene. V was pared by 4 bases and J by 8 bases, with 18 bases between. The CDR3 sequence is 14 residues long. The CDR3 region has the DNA TGTGCCAGCAGCACTCATTCAGGGTCCATGGGCTACACCTTC. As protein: CASSTHSGSMGYTF.

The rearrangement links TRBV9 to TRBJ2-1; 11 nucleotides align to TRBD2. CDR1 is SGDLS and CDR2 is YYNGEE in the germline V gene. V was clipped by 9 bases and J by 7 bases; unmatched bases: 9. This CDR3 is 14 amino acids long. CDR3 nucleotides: TGTGCCACCAACCCTAGCGGGGGGTGGAATGAGCAGTTCTTC. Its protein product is CATNPSGGWNEQFF. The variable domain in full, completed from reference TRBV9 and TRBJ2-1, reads DSGVTQTPKHLITATGQRVTLRCSPRSGDLSVYWYQQSLDQGLQFLIQYYNGEERAKGNILERFSAQQFPDLHSELNLSSLELGDSALYFCATNPSGGWNEQFFGPGTRLTVL.

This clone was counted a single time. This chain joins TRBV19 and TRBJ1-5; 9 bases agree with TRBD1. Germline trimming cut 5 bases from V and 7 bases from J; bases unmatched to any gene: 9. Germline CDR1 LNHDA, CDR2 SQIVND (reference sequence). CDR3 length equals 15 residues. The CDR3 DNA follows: TGTGCCAGTAGTCTGACAGGGGGTGGCGGACAGCCCCAGCATTTT. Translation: CASSLTGGGGQPQHF.

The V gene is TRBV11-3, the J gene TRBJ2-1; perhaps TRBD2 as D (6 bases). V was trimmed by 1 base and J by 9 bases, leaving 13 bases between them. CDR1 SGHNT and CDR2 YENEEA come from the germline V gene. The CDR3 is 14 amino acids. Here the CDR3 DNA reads TGTGCCAGCAGCTTAGCGATAACTAGCAGTGAGCAGTTCTTC. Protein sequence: CASSLAITSSEQFF.

As DNA, the CDR3 is TGTGCCAGCAGCCAAGGGACAGGGACTGCCTATGGCTACACCTTC. This sequence encodes CASSQGTGTAYGYTF. The gene calls are TRBV3-1 (or the pseudogene TRBV3-2) and TRBJ1-2; TRBD1 agrees at 8 bases. V trimming: 1 base; J trimming: 4 bases; junction bases outside the gene matches: 5. This CDR3 contains 15 residues. Germline assignment: CDR1 LGHDT and CDR2 YNNKEL (reference sequence).

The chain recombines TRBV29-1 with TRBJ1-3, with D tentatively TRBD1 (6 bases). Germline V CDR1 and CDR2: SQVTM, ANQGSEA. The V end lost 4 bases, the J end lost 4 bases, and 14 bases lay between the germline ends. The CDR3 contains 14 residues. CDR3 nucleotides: TGCAGCGTTGTTTTGGGGGCAGGCGGAAACACCATATATTTT. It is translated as CSVVLGAGGNTIYF.

The CDR3 spells CASSLWGRGGPPLHF. The DNA for the CDR3 is TGTGCCAGCAGTTTATGGGGCAGGGGAGGGCCACCCCTCCACTTT. The chain has TRBV28 and TRBJ1-6, with D tentatively TRBD1 (6 bases). Germline CDR1 MDHEN, CDR2 SYDVKM. The CDR3 totals 15 residues. Trimming took off 0 bases at V and 11 bases at J, with 14 bases between the two ends.

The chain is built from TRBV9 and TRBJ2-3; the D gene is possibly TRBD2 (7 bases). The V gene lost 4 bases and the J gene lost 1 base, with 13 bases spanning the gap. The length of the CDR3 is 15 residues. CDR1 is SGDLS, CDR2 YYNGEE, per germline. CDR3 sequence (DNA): TGTGCCAGCAGCTGGGGGGGCAGGGGCACAGATACGCAGTATTTT. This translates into CASSWGGRGTDTQYF.

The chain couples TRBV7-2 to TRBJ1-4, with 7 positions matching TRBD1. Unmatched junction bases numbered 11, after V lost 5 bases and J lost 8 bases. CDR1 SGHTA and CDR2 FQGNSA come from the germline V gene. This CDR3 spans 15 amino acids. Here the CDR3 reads CASSPRQGIAEKLFF. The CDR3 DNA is TGTGCCAGCAGCCCGCGACAGGGTATAGCGGAAAAACTGTTTTTT.

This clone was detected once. CDR3 DNA sequence: TGTGCCAGCTCACCAAAAGGAGTTAGCAATCAGCCCCAGCATTTT. Translating it yields CASSPKGVSNQPQHF. The V call is TRBV18, the J call TRBJ1-5; D call uncertain. Trimming pared 2 bases from V and 0 bases from J, leaving 8 bases between. This CDR3 is 15 amino acids long. The germline CDR1 and CDR2 sequences are KGHSH and LQKENI.

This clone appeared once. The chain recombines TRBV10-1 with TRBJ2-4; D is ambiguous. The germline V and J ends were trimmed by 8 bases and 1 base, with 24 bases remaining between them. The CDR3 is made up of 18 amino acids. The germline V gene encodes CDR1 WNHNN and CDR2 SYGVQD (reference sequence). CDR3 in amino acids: CASPGLKTPRFAKNIQYF. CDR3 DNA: TGCGCCAGCCCCGGGCTGAAGACCCCGAGGTTCGCCAAAAACATTCAGTACTTC.

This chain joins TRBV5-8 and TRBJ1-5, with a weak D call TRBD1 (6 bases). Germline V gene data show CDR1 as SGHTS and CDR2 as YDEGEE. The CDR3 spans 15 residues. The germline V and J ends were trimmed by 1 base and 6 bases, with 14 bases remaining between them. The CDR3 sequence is CASSLNRAVSQPQHF. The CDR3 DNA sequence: TGTGCCAGCAGCTTGAACAGGGCCGTTTCTCAGCCCCAGCATTTT.

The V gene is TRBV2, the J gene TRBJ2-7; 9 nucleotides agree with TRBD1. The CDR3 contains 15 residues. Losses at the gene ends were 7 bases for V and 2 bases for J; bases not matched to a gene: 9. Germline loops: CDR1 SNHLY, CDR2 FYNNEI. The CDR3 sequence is CASNLLGTGPYEQYF. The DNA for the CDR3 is TGTGCCAGCAATCTTCTGGGGACAGGGCCCTACGAGCAGTACTTC.

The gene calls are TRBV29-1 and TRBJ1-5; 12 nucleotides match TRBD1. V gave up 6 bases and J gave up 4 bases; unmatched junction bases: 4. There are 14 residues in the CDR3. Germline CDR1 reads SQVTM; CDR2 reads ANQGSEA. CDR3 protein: CSVRDRGRNQPQHF. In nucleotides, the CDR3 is TGCAGCGTGAGGGACAGGGGGCGGAATCAGCCCCAGCATTTT.

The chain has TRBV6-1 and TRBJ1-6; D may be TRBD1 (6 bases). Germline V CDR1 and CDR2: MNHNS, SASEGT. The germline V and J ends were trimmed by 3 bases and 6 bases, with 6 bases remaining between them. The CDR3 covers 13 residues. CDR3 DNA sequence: TGTGCCAGCAGTGACAGGGGTAATTCACCCCTCCACTTT. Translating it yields CASSDRGNSPLHF.